Sequencing of this T cell receptor (beta chain) was carried out in a study of patients and donors after allogeneic stem cell transplantation (dated by TCRdb to about 2020). Receptors were amplified or captured by RT-PCR. Sequenced on a NextSeq 550. In-frame beta chains were kept once TCRdb had trimmed the public reads at Q25 with fastp and called clones with MiXCR. Every CDR3 protein is listed once, alongside the most common genes and DNA of its rows. This sample is represented by roughly 230,000 distinct CDR3 sequences; roughly 13% of them were singletons. The ten biggest clones cover more than 9% of the sample. A note on this clonotype: This clone's antigen is unknown. Base qualities are not recorded, but no much larger clone differs from it by a single base.

The CDR3 starts with the cysteine, ends with the phenylalanine, and has 11 residues. Only CDR3 DNA is held: 33 bases, read in frame from base 1. At the junction V is shortened by 5 bases and J by 6 bases, with 5 bases in between. This clonotype originated in a human donor who was either an allogeneic HSCT recipient or a stem cell or donor lymphocyte infusion donor (not recorded which). It is not recorded whose cells these are; they may come from a transplant donor. The sequence links TRBV12-3 or TRBV12-4 to TRBJ2-1; confidence is insufficient to name the D gene. The sequenced sample consisted of blood, either unsorted or a sorted T cell fraction (not recorded which). Read as DNA, the sequence is TGTGCCAGCAGTACCTCCAATGAGCAGTTCTTC. It is translated as CASSTSNEQFF.